These 18 T cell receptor beta chains were sequenced from one sample in a study of OX40 agonist ivuxolimab in advanced cancers. The protocol was immunoSEQ multiplex PCR, while the TCRdb copy is restricted to in-frame clones and leaves out a portion. The table lists roughly 70,000 clones, 85% to 90% of them singletons. This material consisted of CD4+ or CD8+ T cells sorted from blood, taken in a trial of the OX40 agonist ivuxolimab. Every receptor here comes from an adult with an advanced solid tumor such as melanoma, head and neck, liver or kidney cancer.

This clone was seen just once. The chain carries TRBV5-1 and TRBJ1-1, with 7 bases identical to TRBD1. V gave up 3 bases and J gave up 0 bases; unmatched junction bases: 5. The germline V gene has CDR1 SGHRS and CDR2 YFSETQ. The CDR3 has 15 residues. CDR3 amino acids: CASSWGQSMNTEAFF. In DNA, the CDR3 is TGCGCCAGCAGCTGGGGACAGTCCATGAACACTGAAGCTTTCTTT.

The chain employs TRBV5-4 and TRBJ1-1, with D hard to call. The CDR3 loop spans 13 amino acids. CDR1 SGHNT and CDR2 YYREEE come from the germline V gene (reference sequence). V lost 3 bases and J 0 bases, leaving 6 bases between the germline ends. The CDR3 nucleotides read TGTGCCAGCAGCTCCAACATGAACACTGAAGCTTTCTTT. This translates into CASSSNMNTEAFF.

V usage is TRBV9 and J usage is TRBJ1-2; D might be TRBD1 (5 bases). V lost 3 bases, J lost 4 bases, and 13 bases lay in between. Germline CDR1 reads SGDLS; CDR2 reads YYNGEE. CDR3 length: 14 residues. The CDR3 sequence is CASSATGRPYGYTF. CDR3 coding DNA: TGTGCCAGCAGCGCCACAGGACGGCCCTATGGCTACACCTTC.

The CDR3 loop is CASSFAGTDFILLNTGELFF. The DNA of the CDR3 is TGTGCCAGTAGTTTTGCCGGGACAGACTTCATACTTCTAAACACCGGGGAGCTGTTTTTT. The chain recombines TRBV19 with TRBJ2-2, with 7 bases matching TRBD1. The CDR3 spans 20 residues. The germline gives CDR1 LNHDA, CDR2 SQIVND (reference sequence). V lost 5 bases, J lost 2 bases, and 20 bases stayed unmatched.

The chain employs TRBV19 and TRBJ2-6, with D maybe TRBD1 (6 bases). This CDR3 comprises 16 residues. Germline CDR1 is LNHDA and CDR2 is SQIVND (reference sequence). V lost 5 bases, J lost 1 base, and 12 bases lay in between. In DNA, the CDR3 is TGTGCCAGTAGTTCTCAGGGGAGATCTGGGGCCAACGTCCTGACTTTC. This translates into CASSSQGRSGANVLTF.

This clone occurred once. This chain connects TRBV7-2 to TRBJ2-7; D is perhaps TRBD1 or TRBD2 (6 bases each). V was pared by 5 bases and J by 5 bases, with 13 bases between. CDR1 SGHTA and CDR2 FQGNSA come from the germline V gene. CDR3 length: 13 residues. CDR3 loop: CASSGHREDEQYF. Written as DNA, the CDR3 is TGTGCCAGCAGCGGACACAGGGAGGACGAGCAGTACTTC.

The J gene is TRBJ1-5, the V gene TRBV7-2; tentatively, D is TRBD1 (6 bases). Germline loops: CDR1 SGHTA, CDR2 FQGNSA. The V end lost 6 bases, the J end lost 4 bases, and 10 bases lay between the germline ends. The CDR3 covers 13 residues. The CDR3 protein is CASRDSLNQPQHF. The CDR3 DNA is TGTGCCAGCAGGGACAGTCTAAATCAGCCCCAGCATTTT. The whole variable domain, filled in from reference TRBV7-2 and TRBJ1-5, reads GAGVSQSPSNKVTEKGKDVELRCDPISGHTALYWYRQSLGQGLEFLIYFQGNSAPDKSGLPSDRFSAERTGGSVSTLTIQRTQQEDSAVYLCASRDSLNQPQHFGDGTRLSIL.

The rearrangement links TRBV18 to TRBJ1-4; 7 bases align to TRBD1. This CDR3 comprises 15 residues. Trimming removed 2 bases from V and 3 bases from J; junction bases left unmatched: 3. Germline V gives CDR1 KGHSH, CDR2 LQKENI. In DNA, the CDR3 is TGTGCCAGCTCACCATCCCAGGGGGCTAATGAAAAACTGTTTTTT. Protein sequence: CASSPSQGANEKLFF. The full variable domain, in which reference TRBV18 and TRBJ1-4 provide the parts outside the CDR3, is NAGVMQNPRHLVRRRGQEARLRCSPMKGHSHVYWYRQLPEEGLKFMVYLQKENIIDESGMPKERFSAEFPKEGPSILRIQQVVRGDSAAYFCASSPSQGANEKLFFGSGTQLSVL.

A remark on this clone: Other DNA variants within this sample encode the same CDR3. This chain joins TRBV28 and TRBJ2-5, with D possibly matching TRBD1 (6 bases). Germline V lookup: CDR1 MDHEN, CDR2 SYDVKM. The CDR3 spans 13 residues. The germline V and J ends were trimmed by 5 bases and 2 bases, with 9 bases remaining between them. For the CDR3, the DNA is TGTGCCAGCAGTCCCCAGGGGCAAGAGACCCAGTACTTC. Its protein is CASSPQGQETQYF.

This sequence joins TRBV30 and TRBJ1-6; perhaps TRBD1 as D (6 bases). From germline, CDR1 is GTSNPN and CDR2 SVGIG (reference sequence). V was shortened by 7 bases and J by 7 bases, with 14 bases between the two germline ends. The CDR3 is 13 residues long. The CDR3 sequence: CAYSTGLNSPLHF. For the CDR3, the DNA is TGTGCCTATTCAACAGGGTTGAATTCACCCCTCCACTTT. Full variable domain (rest looked up from reference TRBV30 and TRBJ1-6): SQTIHQWPATLVQPVGSPLSLECTVEGTSNPNLYWYRQAAGRGLQLLFYSVGIGQISSEVPQNLSASRPQDRQFILSSKKLLLSDSGFYLCAYSTGLNSPLHFGNGTRLTVT.

The chain recombines TRBV7-8 with TRBJ2-7, with a tentative D call TRBD2 (6 bases). The CDR3 spans 14 residues. V lost 5 bases to trimming and J lost 1 base, with 12 bases between them. In germline, CDR1 is SGHVS, CDR2 FQNEAQ. CDR3: CASSRRGESYEQYF. CDR3 DNA sequence: TGTGCCAGCAGCCGGAGGGGAGAGTCCTACGAGCAGTACTTC.

The V call is TRBV7-2, the J call TRBJ2-2; D might be TRBD2 (6 bases). Germline V lookup: CDR1 SGHTA, CDR2 FQGNSA. CDR3 length: 15 residues. Trimming removed 4 bases from V and 6 bases from J, with 15 bases in between. CDR3 amino acids: CASSSRLVQPGELFF. CDR3 bases: TGTGCCAGCAGCTCCCGACTAGTCCAACCCGGGGAGCTGTTTTTT.

This chain connects TRBV6-4 to TRBJ1-6; 8 positions match TRBD1. Looked up from germline, CDR1 is MRHNA and CDR2 is SNTAGT. The CDR3 has 15 residues. V was clipped by 6 bases and J by 8 bases; unmatched bases: 9. In nucleotides, the CDR3 is TGTGCCAGCAGCGTACCGGGACAGGTATATTCACCCCTCCACTTT. Protein sequence: CASSVPGQVYSPLHF.

V usage is TRBV19 and J usage is TRBJ2-6; D unresolved. CDR3 length: 16 amino acids. The V and J ends lost 2 bases and 0 bases respectively, with 8 bases between them. CDR1 is LNHDA and CDR2 is SQIVND in the germline V gene (reference sequence). The CDR3 protein is CASSIREHSGANVLTF. CDR3 nucleotides: TGTGCCAGTAGTATAAGGGAACACTCTGGGGCCAACGTCCTGACTTTC. The whole variable domain, filled in from reference TRBV19 and TRBJ2-6, reads DGGITQSPKYLFRKEGQNVTLSCEQNLNHDAMYWYRQDPGQGLRLIYYSQIVNDFQKGDIAEGYSVSREKKESFPLTVTSAQKNPTAFYLCASSIREHSGANVLTFGAGSRLTVL.

This chain links TRBV4-3 with TRBJ2-7, with 14 nucleotides matching TRBD2. V shed 1 base, J shed 5 bases, and the junction held 4 bases outside the gene matches. Germline values: CDR1 LGHNA, CDR2 YSLEER. The CDR3 consists of 16 residues. The DNA of the CDR3 is TGCGCCAGCAGCCAAGCGGGGACTAGCGGGAGCCACGAGCAGTACTTC. This translates into CASSQAGTSGSHEQYF.

The chain uses TRBV6-5 and TRBJ1-2; D gene uncertain. CDR3 length equals 14 residues. The germline V and J ends were trimmed by 5 bases and 5 bases, with 15 bases remaining between them. Germline V gene lookup returns CDR1 MNHEY and CDR2 SVGAGI. CDR3 residues: CASSRDTNGYGYTF. Written as DNA, the CDR3 is TGTGCCAGCAGTAGGGATACGAATGGATATGGCTACACCTTC.

The rearrangement uses TRBV19 and TRBJ1-5; D gene unclear. There are 15 residues in the CDR3. Trimming stripped 7 bases from V and 4 bases from J, with 17 bases between. From germline, CDR1 is LNHDA and CDR2 SQIVND (reference sequence). The CDR3 DNA sequence: TGTGCCAGTATCCCAAGCTCGGTGGGGAATCAGCCCCAGCATTTT. Translating it yields CASIPSSVGNQPQHF.

This clone has just one count. The V call is TRBV5-1, the J call TRBJ1-1, with D possibly matching TRBD1 (6 bases). Trimming cost V 4 bases and J 4 bases, with 14 bases left between them. CDR3 length: 14 amino acids. CDR1 is SGHRS, CDR2 YFSETQ, per germline. The CDR3 DNA follows: TGCGCCAGCAGCGGGGGGCAGATCGCCACTGAAGCTTTCTTT. It is translated as CASSGGQIATEAFF.